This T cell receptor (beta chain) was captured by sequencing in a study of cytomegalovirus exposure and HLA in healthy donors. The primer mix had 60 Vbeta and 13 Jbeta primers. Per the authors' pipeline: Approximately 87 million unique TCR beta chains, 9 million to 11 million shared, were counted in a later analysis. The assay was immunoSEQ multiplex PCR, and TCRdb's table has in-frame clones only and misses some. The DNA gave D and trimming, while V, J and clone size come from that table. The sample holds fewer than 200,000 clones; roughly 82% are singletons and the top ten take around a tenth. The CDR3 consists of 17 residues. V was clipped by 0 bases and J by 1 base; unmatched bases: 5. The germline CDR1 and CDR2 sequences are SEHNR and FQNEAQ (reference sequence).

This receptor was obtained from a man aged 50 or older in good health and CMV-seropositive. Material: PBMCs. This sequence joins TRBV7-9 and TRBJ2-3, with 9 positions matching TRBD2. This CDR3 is CASSLAGLAVGTDTQYF. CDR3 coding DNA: TGTGCCAGCAGCTTAGCGGGACTAGCCGTAGGCACAGATACGCAGTATTTT.